The source of this TCR beta chain is a study of blood T cell repertoires in COVID-19. Study context: COVID-19 samples collected from the United States, Italy and Spain covered acute and convalescent phases. PBMCs, B-cell-depleted T cells, or T cells were the source of the cDNA or gDNA that made up the material.

Study processing details: Quantification of nucleated cells was approximated via reference gene primer amplification. Clones were sequenced by immunoSEQ multiplex PCR, and TCRdb holds only the in-frame ones, with some missing. V, J and clone size are taken as reported in that table, and D and trimming were inferred from the DNA itself. Of 75,000 to 95,000 clones listed, over 75% are singletons. V lost 4 bases and J lost 0, with 10 bases in between. This CDR3 is built from 15 residues. The germline V gene has CDR1 SGHAT and CDR2 FQDESV (reference sequence). The TCR originated in a man between 50 and 59 years old with active COVID-19. The sequencing sample was made of peripheral blood. This chain uses TRBV11-1 with TRBJ2-1; D might be TRBD1 (5 bases). The CDR3 loop is CASSSGLSSYNEQFF. The DNA for the CDR3 is TGTGCCAGCAGCTCAGGGCTTTCCTCCTACAATGAGCAGTTCTTC.